The 23 T cell receptor beta chains reported below all come from one sample, sequenced in a study of cytomegalovirus exposure and HLA in healthy donors. Profiling relied on immunoSEQ multiplex PCR, and the TCRdb table lists in-frame clones only, not all of them. The table has some 150,000 clones, 65% to 90% seen once. The sample taken for sequencing was PBMCs. Source of these receptors: a man aged 18 to 29 in good health and CMV-seropositive.

The rearrangement uses TRBV9 and TRBJ2-7; 10 positions match TRBD2. There are 14 residues in the CDR3. Per the germline V gene, CDR1 is SGDLS and CDR2 is YYNGEE. V gave up 0 bases and J gave up 7 bases; unmatched junction bases: 4. The CDR3 sequence: CASSVELAGREQYF. In nucleotides, the CDR3 is TGTGCCAGCAGCGTAGAACTAGCGGGGAGGGAGCAGTACTTC.

CDR3 sequence: CASSFFSSGGKGEQYF. The CDR3 nucleotides are TGTGCCAGCAGCTTTTTTTCTAGCGGGGGGAAAGGCGAGCAGTACTTC. The rearrangement joins TRBV5-4 to TRBJ2-7, with TRBD2 identical over 11 bases. This CDR3 spans 16 amino acids. CDR1 is SGHNT, CDR2 YYREEE, per germline (reference sequence). V lost 2 bases, J lost 6 bases, and 10 bases stayed unmatched.

This sequence joins TRBV5-6 and TRBJ1-2; 10 bases map to TRBD1. The germline CDR1 and CDR2 sequences are SGHDT and YYEEEE. The V and J ends lost 4 bases and 8 bases, in that order; junction bases with no gene match: 8. The CDR3 is 14 residues long. The CDR3 DNA follows: TGTGCCAGCAGCAGGGACAGGGGAGAGAGCGGCTACACCTTC. It is translated as CASSRDRGESGYTF.

The rearrangement joins TRBV5-6 to TRBJ2-7; TRBD1 aligns across 7 bases. The CDR3 is 16 amino acids. Germline CDR1 is SGHDT and CDR2 is YYEEEE. The V segment lost 1 base and the J segment 4 bases; nucleotides outside the gene matches: 11. This CDR3 is CASSLLDRRQFYEQYF. For the CDR3, the DNA is TGTGCCAGCAGCTTGCTGGACAGGAGACAATTTTACGAGCAGTACTTC.

The CDR3 reads CAWKLSGSSYEQYF. CDR3 nucleotides: TGTGCCTGGAAACTGAGCGGGAGCTCCTACGAGCAGTACTTC. The chain has TRBV30 and TRBJ2-7; 8 bases fit TRBD2. V gave up 4 bases and J gave up 0 bases; unmatched junction bases: 5. The CDR3 sequence is 14 residues long. From germline, CDR1 is GTSNPN and CDR2 SVGIG (reference sequence).

The rearrangement links TRBV7-9 to TRBJ2-3; 10 bases line up with TRBD2. There are 15 residues in the CDR3. Per the germline V gene, CDR1 is SEHNR and CDR2 is FQNEAQ (reference sequence). Trimming removed 8 bases from V and 4 bases from J; junction bases left unmatched: 9. The CDR3 DNA follows: TGTGCCAGCGAGTTAACTAGCGGGATCTCAGATACGCAGTATTTT. It translates to CASELTSGISDTQYF. The variable domain in full, with the rest retrieved from reference TRBV7-9 and TRBJ2-3, is DTGVSQNPRHKITKRGQNVTFRCDPISEHNRLYWYRQTLGQGPEFLTYFQNEAQLEKSRLLSDRFSAERPKGSFSTLEIQRTEQGDSAMYLCASELTSGISDTQYFGPGTRLTVL.

This chain links TRBV4-1 with TRBJ1-5, with a tentative D call TRBD1 (5 bases). The CDR3 is made up of 15 amino acids. Germline V lookup: CDR1 MGHRA, CDR2 YSYEKL. V was cut by 5 bases and J by 0 bases, with 11 bases left in between. The CDR3 coding sequence is TGCGCCAGCAGCGCGACAGAGTATAGCAATCAGCCCCAGCATTTT. This encodes CASSATEYSNQPQHF.

V is TRBV11-1 and J is TRBJ2-7; TRBD2 aligns across 9 bases. With V trimmed by 3 bases and J by 0 bases, 3 bases remained unmatched. Germline CDR1 reads SGHAT; CDR2 reads FQDESV (reference sequence). This CDR3 is 15 amino acids long. The CDR3 is CASSFTSGSSYEQYF. Here the CDR3 DNA reads TGTGCCAGCAGCTTTACTAGCGGGTCCTCCTACGAGCAGTACTTC. The complete variable domain, with remaining parts taken from reference TRBV11-1 and TRBJ2-7, reads EAEVAQSPRYKITEKSQAVAFWCDPISGHATLYWYRQILGQGPELLVQFQDESVVDDSQLPKDRFSAERLKGVDSTLKIQPAELGDSAMYLCASSFTSGSSYEQYFGPGTRLTVT.

The count of this clone is one. This sequence joins TRBV5-1 and TRBJ2-5; weak D call: TRBD2 (6 bases). This CDR3 has 14 residues. Germline V gives CDR1 SGHRS, CDR2 YFSETQ. V lost 1 base and J lost 4, with 11 bases in between. The CDR3 DNA reads as TGCGCCAGCAGCTTGTACGCGGGGACAGAGACCCAGTACTTC. Translating it yields CASSLYAGTETQYF.

The CDR3 protein is CASTASGPDQETQYF. The DNA for the CDR3 is TGTGCCAGCACTGCTAGCGGGCCCGATCAAGAGACCCAGTACTTC. This rearrangement joins TRBV2 to TRBJ2-5; 8 bases line up with TRBD2. V shed 7 bases, J shed 2 bases, and the junction held 9 bases outside the gene matches. CDR1 is SNHLY, CDR2 FYNNEI, per germline. The CDR3 has 15 residues.

The rearrangement uses TRBV5-1 and TRBJ1-3; 8 bases align to TRBD1. Germline assignment: CDR1 SGHRS and CDR2 YFSETQ. The ends lost 4 bases at V and 4 bases at J; junction bases unmatched: 4. CDR3 size: 14 residues. CDR3 residues: CASSNRGDGNTIYF. As DNA, the CDR3 is TGCGCCAGCAGCAACAGGGGGGACGGAAACACCATATATTTT.

The chain carries TRBV6-1 and TRBJ1-4; TRBD1 is a possible D gene (6 bases). The CDR3 covers 15 residues. The V end lost 4 bases, the J end lost 2 bases, and 11 bases lay between the germline ends. Germline CDR1 is MNHNS and CDR2 is SASEGT. CDR3 in DNA: TGTGCCAGCAGTGGACCTAGGGGGACTAATGAAAAACTGTTTTTT. Translated, it gives CASSGPRGTNEKLFF.

The count of this clone is one. This chain connects TRBV6-5 to TRBJ2-7, with TRBD1 as a possible D gene (6 bases). V lost 6 bases to trimming and J lost 7 bases, with 16 bases between them. Germline V CDR1 and CDR2: MNHEY, SVGAGI. The CDR3 covers 13 residues. CDR3: CASSNQGFSEQYF. Written as DNA, the CDR3 is TGTGCCAGCAGCAACCAGGGGTTCTCTGAGCAGTACTTC.

The chain has TRBV7-2 and TRBJ1-5; 10 bases fit TRBD1. Germline CDR1 reads SGHTA; CDR2 reads FQGNSA. Germline trimming cut 5 bases from V and 0 bases from J; bases unmatched to any gene: 10. This CDR3 is built from 18 residues. In nucleotides, the CDR3 is TGTGCCAGCAGCCAGACAGGGGGCAAGGGTTATAGCAATCAGCCCCAGCATTTT. Protein: CASSQTGGKGYSNQPQHF.

The rearrangement uses TRBV6-5 and TRBJ1-1, with 8 bases that match TRBD1. CDR3 size: 15 residues. The germline V gene encodes CDR1 MNHEY and CDR2 SVGAGI. Trimming took 5 bases from V and 3 from J; bases not matched to a gene: 8. The CDR3 sequence: CASSIGQGQYTEAFF. The CDR3, as DNA: TGTGCCAGCAGTATAGGACAGGGCCAGTACACTGAAGCTTTCTTT.

This chain connects TRBV2 to TRBJ2-7, with 7 bases lining up with TRBD1. The CDR3 totals 13 residues. The ends lost 4 bases at V and 4 bases at J; junction bases unmatched: 4. Germline values: CDR1 SNHLY, CDR2 FYNNEI. CDR3 bases: TGTGCCAGCAGTGCGACAGGGCCGTACGAGCAGTACTTC. The encoded protein is CASSATGPYEQYF.

The V and J genes are TRBV6-1 and TRBJ2-1; TRBD1 aligns across 7 bases. This CDR3 is 14 amino acids long. Germline V gene data show CDR1 as MNHNS and CDR2 as SASEGT. V lost 6 bases and J lost 2; bases outside the gene matches: 4. CDR3 in amino acids: CASRGQETYNEQFF. The DNA of the CDR3 is TGTGCCAGCAGAGGACAGGAAACCTACAATGAGCAGTTCTTC.

This sequence joins TRBV11-1 and TRBJ1-2; 11 nucleotides line up with TRBD1. The CDR3 runs 16 residues. V shed 5 bases, J shed 4 bases, and the junction held 9 bases outside the gene matches. Germline CDR1 and CDR2: SGHAT and FQDESV (reference sequence). The CDR3 DNA reads TGTGCCAGCAGCCCGGACAGGGGGCGCGTGCTCTATGGCTACACCTTC. Encoded protein: CASSPDRGRVLYGYTF. Full variable domain (rest looked up from reference TRBV11-1 and TRBJ1-2): EAEVAQSPRYKITEKSQAVAFWCDPISGHATLYWYRQILGQGPELLVQFQDESVVDDSQLPKDRFSAERLKGVDSTLKIQPAELGDSAMYLCASSPDRGRVLYGYTFGSGTRLTVV.

This chain connects TRBV9 to TRBJ2-7; D ambiguous. The CDR3 has 13 amino acids. Germline CDR1 and CDR2: SGDLS and YYNGEE. V lost 3 bases and J 3 bases, leaving 10 bases between the germline ends. The CDR3 spells CASSGVNFYEQYF. Here the CDR3 DNA reads TGTGCCAGCAGCGGCGTTAACTTCTACGAGCAGTACTTC.

The gene calls are TRBV5-1 and TRBJ1-1, with a possible D match to TRBD1 (5 bases). Germline loops: CDR1 SGHRS, CDR2 YFSETQ. Trimming took off 4 bases at V and 4 bases at J, with 14 bases between the two ends. This CDR3 region has 14 residues. CDR3 nucleotide sequence: TGCGCCAGCAGCCCTTTATCCGGGGGCACTGAAGCTTTCTTT. Translating gives CASSPLSGGTEAFF.

This clone has ten or more counts. V usage is TRBV4-1 and J usage is TRBJ2-2; TRBD2 might be the D (5 bases). Germline V gene sequence: CDR1 MGHRA, CDR2 YSYEKL. The germline V and J ends were trimmed by 0 bases and 9 bases, with 11 bases remaining between them. CDR3 length equals 14 residues. CDR3 DNA sequence: TGCGCCAGCAGCCAAGATTTTGGAGGCTGGGAGCTGTTTTTT. Translation: CASSQDFGGWELFF.

This clone was recorded only once. The CDR3 nucleotides are TGTGCCAGTAGTACGGCGGACAGCCGGAAAACTGAAGCTTTCTTT. Protein sequence: CASSTADSRKTEAFF. This chain links TRBV19 with TRBJ1-1; maybe TRBD1 (6 bases). CDR1 and CDR2 (germline): LNHDA, SQIVND (reference sequence). V was clipped by 4 bases and J by 5 bases, with 17 bases between them. The CDR3 runs 15 residues.

This sequence joins TRBV18 and TRBJ2-7; 13 bases are shared with TRBD2. The CDR3 consists of 16 residues. Germline V gene data show CDR1 as KGHSH and CDR2 as LQKENI. Trimming removed 4 bases from V and 2 bases from J; junction bases left unmatched: 5. CDR3 nucleotide sequence: TGTGCCAGCTCACGGGGACTAGCGGGACTTACCTACGAGCAGTACTTC. Translation: CASSRGLAGLTYEQYF.